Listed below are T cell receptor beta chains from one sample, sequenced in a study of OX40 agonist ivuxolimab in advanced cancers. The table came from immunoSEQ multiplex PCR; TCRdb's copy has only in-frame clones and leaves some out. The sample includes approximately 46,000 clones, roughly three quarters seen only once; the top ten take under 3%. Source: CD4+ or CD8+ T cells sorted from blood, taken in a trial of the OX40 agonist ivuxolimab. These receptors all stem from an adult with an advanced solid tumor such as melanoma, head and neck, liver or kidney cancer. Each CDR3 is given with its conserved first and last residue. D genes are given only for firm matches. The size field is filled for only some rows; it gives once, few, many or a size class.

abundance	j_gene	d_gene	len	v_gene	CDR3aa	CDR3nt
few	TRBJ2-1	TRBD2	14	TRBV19	CASSSSGRSDEQFF	TGTGCCAGTAGTTCTAGCGGGAGATCTGATGAGCAGTTCTTC
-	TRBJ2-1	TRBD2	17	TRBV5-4	CASSRGLAGSLDNEQFF	TGTGCCAGCAGCAGAGGACTAGCGGGAAGTTTAGACAATGAGCAGTTCTTC
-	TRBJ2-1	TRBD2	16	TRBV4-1	CASSHTSGSFYNEQFF	TGCGCCAGCAGCCATACTAGCGGGTCCTTTTACAATGAGCAGTTCTTC
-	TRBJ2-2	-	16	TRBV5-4	CASSLASGQNTGELFF	TGTGCCAGCAGCTTGGCCTCGGGACAGAACACCGGGGAGCTGTTTTTT
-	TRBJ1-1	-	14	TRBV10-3	CAIGSVGQNTEAFF	TGTGCCATCGGATCCGTAGGACAGAACACTGAAGCTTTCTTT
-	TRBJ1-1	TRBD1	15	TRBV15	CATSRGGDRDLGAFF	TGTGCCACCAGCAGAGGTGGGGACAGGGATCTTGGGGCTTTCTTT
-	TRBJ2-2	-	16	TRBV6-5	CASSYSGQPNTGELFF	TGTGCCAGCAGTTACTCTGGACAACCAAACACCGGGGAGCTGTTTTTT
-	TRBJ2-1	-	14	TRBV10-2	CASLAQSSYNEQFF	TGCGCCAGCTTAGCCCAAAGCTCCTACAATGAGCAGTTCTTC
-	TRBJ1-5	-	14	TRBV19	CASSIPGRYQPQHF	TGTGCCAGTAGTATACCAGGGAGATATCAGCCCCAGCATTTT
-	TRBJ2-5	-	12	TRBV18	CASGGQQETQYF	TGTGCCTCCGGTGGCCAACAAGAGACCCAGTACTTC
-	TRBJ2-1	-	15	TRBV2	CASSENFSSYNEQFF	TGTGCCAGCAGTGAAAACTTTAGCTCCTACAATGAGCAGTTCTTC
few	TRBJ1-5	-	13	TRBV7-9	CASSLGKGTPQHF	TGTGCCAGCAGCTTAGGGAAAGGGACGCCCCAGCATTTT
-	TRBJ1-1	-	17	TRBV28	CASSFYGAGRGPTEAFF	TGTGCCAGCAGTTTTTATGGGGCAGGGAGGGGTCCCACTGAAGCTTTCTTT
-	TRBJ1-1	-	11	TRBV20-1	CSARIQTEAFF	TGCAGTGCTAGAATCCAGACTGAAGCTTTCTTT
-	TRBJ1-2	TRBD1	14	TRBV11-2	CASSLGQGAFGYTF	TGTGCCAGCAGCTTGGGGCAGGGGGCTTTTGGCTACACCTTC
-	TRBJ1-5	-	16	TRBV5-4	CASSWAGRENPQPQHF	TGTGCCAGCAGCTGGGCCGGCAGGGAGAATCCTCAGCCCCAGCATTTT
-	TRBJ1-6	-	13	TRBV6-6	CASSYSTHSPLHF	TGTGCCAGCAGTTACTCGACACATTCACCCCTCCACTTT
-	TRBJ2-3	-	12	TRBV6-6	CASSSEGDTQYF	TGTGCCAGCAGTTCCGAAGGAGATACGCAGTATTTT
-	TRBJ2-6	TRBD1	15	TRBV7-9	CASSRQGSGANVLTF	TGTGCCAGCAGCCGACAGGGGTCTGGGGCCAACGTCCTGACTTTC
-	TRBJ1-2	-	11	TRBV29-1	CSVADGDGYTF	TGCAGCGTTGCAGACGGAGATGGCTACACCTTC
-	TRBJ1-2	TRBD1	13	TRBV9	CASSVDSGGDYTF	TGTGCCAGCAGCGTCGACTCAGGGGGCGACTACACCTTC
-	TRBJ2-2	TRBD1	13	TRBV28	CAEGDRPGGELFF	TGTGCCGAGGGGGACAGGCCCGGCGGGGAGCTGTTTTTT
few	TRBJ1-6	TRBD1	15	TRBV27	CASSFSDRVASPLHF	TGTGCCAGCAGTTTCTCCGACAGGGTAGCTTCACCCCTCCACTTT
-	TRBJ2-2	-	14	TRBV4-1	CASSQFLGSGELFF	TGCGCCAGCAGCCAATTTTTGGGGTCCGGGGAGCTGTTTTTT
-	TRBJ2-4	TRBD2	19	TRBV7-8	CASSPPGLAGGWVKNIQYF	TGTGCCAGCAGCCCACCGGGACTAGCGGGAGGGTGGGTCAAAAACATTCAGTACTTC
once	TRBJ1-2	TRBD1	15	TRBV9	CASSVGSGGSYGYTF	TGTGCCAGCAGCGTAGGGTCAGGGGGGAGCTATGGCTACACCTTC
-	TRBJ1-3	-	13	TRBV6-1	CASSEAQGNTIYF	TGTGCCAGCAGTGAAGCGCAAGGAAACACCATATATTTT
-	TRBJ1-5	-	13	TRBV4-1	CASSQDRRQPQHF	TGCGCCAGCAGCCAAGATAGGCGGCAGCCCCAGCATTTT
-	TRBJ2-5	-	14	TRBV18	CASSPRNSQETQYF	TGTGCCAGCTCACCACGGAATAGCCAAGAGACCCAGTACTTC
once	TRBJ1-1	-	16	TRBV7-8	CASTRGTHGANTEAFF	TGTGCCAGCACCCGAGGGACCCACGGGGCGAACACTGAAGCTTTCTTT
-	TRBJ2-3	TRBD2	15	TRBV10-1	CASSPSGKVADTQYF	TGCGCCAGCAGCCCTAGCGGGAAGGTAGCAGATACGCAGTATTTT
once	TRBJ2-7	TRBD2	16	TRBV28	CASRESSAGGRNEQYF	TGTGCCAGCAGGGAATCTTCAGCGGGAGGGAGGAACGAGCAGTACTTC
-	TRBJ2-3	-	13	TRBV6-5	CASRPPGQDTQYF	TGTGCCAGCAGACCCCCGGGCCAGGATACGCAGTATTTT
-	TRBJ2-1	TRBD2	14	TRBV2	CASSGGRRRDEQFF	TGTGCCAGCAGTGGCGGGAGGAGGCGGGATGAGCAGTTCTTC
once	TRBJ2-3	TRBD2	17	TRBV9	CASSVVPSGRLTDTQYF	TGTGCCAGCAGCGTAGTGCCTAGCGGGAGGCTCACAGATACGCAGTATTTT
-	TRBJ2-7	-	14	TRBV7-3	CASSLGAGNYEQYF	TGTGCCAGCAGCTTAGGCGCAGGGAACTACGAGCAGTACTTC
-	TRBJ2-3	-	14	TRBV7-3	CASQAGTSTDTQYF	TGTGCCAGCCAGGCCGGCACTAGCACAGATACGCAGTATTTT
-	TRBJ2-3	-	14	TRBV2	CATSDLSGTDTQYF	TGTGCCACCAGTGATTTATCGGGAACAGATACGCAGTATTTT
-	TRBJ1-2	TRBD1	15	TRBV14	CASSQRTGKIGGYTF	TGTGCCAGCAGCCAACGGACAGGGAAAATAGGTGGCTACACCTTC
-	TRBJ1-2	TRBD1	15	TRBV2	CASSEGTGGGYGYTF	TGTGCCAGCAGTGAAGGGACAGGGGGCGGCTATGGCTACACCTTC
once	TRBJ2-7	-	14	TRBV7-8	CASSHSRGYYEQYF	TGTGCCAGCAGTCACTCCCGGGGTTACTACGAGCAGTACTTC
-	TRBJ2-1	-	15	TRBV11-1	CASSFTGRAYNEQFF	TGTGCCAGCAGCTTCACAGGGAGGGCCTACAATGAGCAGTTCTTC
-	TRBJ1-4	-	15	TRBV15	CATSRGRRDNEKLFF	TGTGCCACCAGCAGAGGGCGGAGGGACAATGAAAAACTGTTTTTT
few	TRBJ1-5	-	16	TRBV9	CASSVGAGAVGQPQHF	TGTGCCAGCAGCGTAGGGGCAGGGGCGGTGGGTCAGCCCCAGCATTTT
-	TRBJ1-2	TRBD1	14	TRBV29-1	CSVARQGALYGYTF	TGCAGCGTTGCTAGGCAGGGGGCATTATATGGCTACACCTTC
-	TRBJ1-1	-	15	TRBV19	CASSISWDGNTEAFF	TGTGCCAGTAGTATCAGCTGGGATGGGAACACTGAAGCTTTCTTT
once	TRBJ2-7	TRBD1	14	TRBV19	CASSSPDRGYEQYF	TGTGCCAGTAGTAGCCCGGACAGGGGCTACGAGCAGTACTTC
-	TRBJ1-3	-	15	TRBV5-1	CASSLDPFSGNTIYF	TGCGCCAGCAGCTTGGACCCATTCTCTGGAAACACCATATATTTT